The 19 T cell receptor beta chains listed next were all sequenced from one sample in a study of beta chain features in type 1 diabetes. Study observations and caveats: People with Type 1 diabetes carried modestly yet significantly shorter TCRB CDR3s in all four CD4+ subsets.

No antigen has been assigned to these receptors. Expressed TCRB transcripts got sequenced, as all isolated RNA was reverse transcribed. The protocol was immunoSEQ multiplex PCR, while the TCRdb copy is restricted to in-frame clones and leaves out a portion. Here the sample spans just under 150,000 clones, approximately 13% being singletons. Source material: central memory CD4+ T cells from blood. All receptors come from a man between 18 and 35 years old with type 1 diabetes.

Only a few counts were recorded for this clone. The V gene is TRBV11-3, the J gene TRBJ2-1; 8 bases align to TRBD2. The germline CDR1 and CDR2 sequences are SGHNT and YENEEA. V lost 1 base and J lost 0; bases outside the gene matches: 2. The CDR3 consists of 16 residues. In DNA, the CDR3 is TGTGCCAGCAGCTTAGCAGGACTAGCCTCCTACAATGAGCAGTTCTTC. Translated, it gives CASSLAGLASYNEQFF.

This clone was picked up many times. This chain links TRBV29-1 with TRBJ1-3; a possible D gene is TRBD1 (5 bases). The germline V gene has CDR1 SQVTM and CDR2 ANQGSEA. The CDR3 sequence is 14 residues long. V lost 6 bases to trimming and J lost 0 bases, with 12 bases between them. This chain's CDR3 is CSVLTDNSGNTIYF. CDR3 nucleotide sequence: TGCAGCGTCCTGACGGACAACTCTGGAAACACCATATATTTT.

This clone turned up a few times. The J gene is TRBJ2-7, the V gene TRBV23-1; TRBD2 agrees at 10 bases. TRBV23-1 is placed among ORFs of uncertain function. The CDR3 has 15 amino acids. V dropped 6 bases and J dropped 5; count of bases not matched to a gene: 10. CDR3 DNA: TGCGCCAGCAGAATAGAGCGGGGGGGCCGAAACGAGCAGTACTTC. Translation gives CASRIERGGRNEQYF.

This clone was counted between two and nine times. The CDR3 bases are TGTGCCAGCAGACGGGGGTCCCCGGGCCCAGATACGCAGTATTTT. It is translated as CASRRGSPGPDTQYF. The V and J genes are TRBV2 and TRBJ2-3; weak D call: TRBD2 (6 bases). The CDR3 length is 15 residues. Trimming cost V 6 bases and J 4 bases, with 17 bases left between them. CDR1 SNHLY and CDR2 FYNNEI come from the germline V gene.

The CDR3, as DNA: TGTGCCAGCAGAGGGGGAGCGATGAACACTGAAGCTTTCTTT. It translates to CASRGGAMNTEAFF. The chain employs TRBV7-3 and TRBJ1-1; the D gene is possibly TRBD1 (6 bases). The CDR3 runs 14 residues. The germline CDR1 and CDR2 sequences are SGHTA and FQGTGA. The V end lost 6 bases, the J end lost 0 bases, and 11 bases lay between the germline ends.

CDR3 region: CASSLGLPGHLLAKNIQYF. The DNA of the CDR3 is TGTGCCAGCAGCTTAGGTCTTCCGGGACACCTCCTAGCCAAAAACATTCAGTACTTC. V is TRBV11-3 and J is TRBJ2-4; D is possibly TRBD1 (6 bases). The V end was cut by 1 base, the J end by 0 bases, with 19 bases between. The germline V gene has CDR1 SGHNT and CDR2 YENEEA. CDR3 length equals 19 residues.

V usage is TRBV30 and J usage is TRBJ1-6, with TRBD1 matching 9 bases. Germline V gene data show CDR1 as GTSNPN and CDR2 as SVGIG (reference sequence). V was pared by 0 bases and J by 9 bases, with 9 bases of the junction left unmatched. CDR3 size: 16 residues. This CDR3 is CAWSVLSTGGFSPLHF. In DNA, the CDR3 is TGTGCCTGGAGTGTACTTTCAACAGGGGGCTTTTCACCCCTCCACTTT.

V is TRBV5-1 and J is TRBJ2-3; 11 bases map to TRBD2. Germline values: CDR1 SGHRS, CDR2 YFSETQ. The junction had 5 bases not matched to a gene; V was cut back by 5 bases and J by 3 bases. CDR3 length: 15 amino acids. The CDR3 loop reads CASRPTSGVTDTQYF. CDR3 nucleotide sequence: TGCGCCAGCAGACCGACTAGCGGGGTGACAGATACGCAGTATTTT.

Comments on this clone: A clone one base away is much larger, so this may be a read error. The chain uses TRBV4-2 and TRBJ1-1, with TRBD1 matching 7 bases. CDR1 and CDR2 (germline): LGHNA, YNFKEQ. The CDR3 is 16 residues long. CDR3 sequence reads: CSSSQGVGREGAEAFF. DNA of the CDR3: TGTTCCAGCAGCCAGGGGGTGGGACGAGAGGGCGCAGAGGCTTTCTTT.

The rearrangement links TRBV20-1 to TRBJ1-1, with D perhaps TRBD1 (5 bases). The CDR3 has 11 residues. The germline V gene encodes CDR1 DFQATT and CDR2 SNEGSKA (reference sequence). Between the trimmed V and J ends, which lost 7 bases and 3 bases, there was a span of 9 bases. The DNA of the CDR3 is TGCAGTGGGGGGGACGACACTGAAGCTTTCTTT. This translates into CSGGDDTEAFF.

The table lists this clone with a few counts. V gene TRBV28 combines with J gene TRBJ2-7; the D call may be TRBD1 or TRBD2 (5 bases each). The CDR3 sequence is 15 residues long. CDR1 and CDR2 from the germline V gene are MDHEN and SYDVKM. V gave up 3 bases and J gave up 0 bases, with 12 bases separating them. The CDR3 loop is CASSLSGPNSYEQYF. The CDR3 DNA is TGTGCCAGCAGTTTGTCGGGGCCCAACTCCTACGAGCAGTACTTC.

V gene TRBV5-1 combines with J gene TRBJ2-7; D call uncertain. Trimming shortened V by 0 bases and J by 4 bases, and 11 bases separated the two germline ends. The CDR3 length is 14 residues. Germline V gene lookup returns CDR1 SGHRS and CDR2 YFSETQ. CDR3 residues: CASSLGADLYEQYF. CDR3 DNA: TGCGCCAGCAGCTTGGGGGCCGACTTATACGAGCAGTACTTC.

J is TRBJ1-2 and V is TRBV30, with no clear D. CDR1 is GTSNPN and CDR2 is SVGIG in the germline V gene (reference sequence). The CDR3 loop spans 12 amino acids. Trimming removed 4 bases from V and 2 bases from J, with 8 bases in between. The CDR3 reads CAWNGRNYGYTF. CDR3 sequence (DNA): TGTGCCTGGAATGGCAGGAACTATGGCTACACCTTC.

This clone occurred a few times. The V and J genes are TRBV27 and TRBJ2-1, with D perhaps matching TRBD1 (8 bases). Trimming took 0 bases from V and 7 from J, leaving 22 bases between them. In germline, CDR1 is MNHEY, CDR2 SMNVEV (reference sequence). This CDR3 contains 18 residues. The CDR3 is CASSLSGGQGAPRNEQFF. The CDR3 DNA sequence: TGTGCCAGCAGTTTATCGGGGGGGCAGGGGGCGCCCCGGAATGAGCAGTTCTTC.

This clone was detected ten times or more. The rearrangement joins TRBV10-3 to TRBJ1-6; D remains ambiguous. In germline, CDR1 is ENHRY, CDR2 SYGVKD. The CDR3 runs to 14 residues. Trimming removed 6 bases at V and 8 bases at J, with 14 bases between. Written as DNA, the CDR3 is TGTGCCATCAGCCAGAGTTCCGAGTATTCACCCCTCCACTTT. It yields the protein CAISQSSEYSPLHF.

This clone came up a few times. This chain uses TRBV11-1 with TRBJ2-7, with D possibly matching TRBD1 (6 bases). Germline CDR1 SGHAT, CDR2 FQDESV (reference sequence). Deletions cut 1 base from V and 1 base from J, with 11 bases between. The CDR3 is 15 residues long. The CDR3 region is CASSLGGDNSYEQYF. The CDR3 DNA is TGTGCCAGCAGCTTAGGTGGGGACAATTCCTACGAGCAGTACTTC.

The chain uses TRBV7-6 and TRBJ2-6; D is ambiguous. The CDR3 runs 17 residues. The ends were cut back, 5 bases at V and 0 bases at J, with 14 bases in the middle. The germline V gene has CDR1 SGHVS and CDR2 FNYEAQ. Written as DNA, the CDR3 is TGTGCCAGCAGCCCTATTAATAGCCTCTCTGGGGCCAACGTCCTGACTTTC. Translating gives CASSPINSLSGANVLTF.

The sample holds a few counts of this clone. The rearrangement joins TRBV10-2 to TRBJ2-7; D is possibly TRBD1 (6 bases). The germline CDR1 and CDR2 sequences are WSHSY and SAAADI. V shed 9 bases and J shed 3 bases, with 9 bases lying between them. The CDR3 has 11 amino acids. Written as DNA, the CDR3 is TGCGCCAGTGGACAGAACTACGAGCAGTACTTC. Its protein is CASGQNYEQYF.

This clone appeared a few times. The rearrangement uses TRBV6-1 and TRBJ2-7; 7 bases are a match to TRBD1. The CDR3 is 15 amino acids. Per germline, CDR1 MNHNS and CDR2 SASEGT. V shed 3 bases, J shed 0 bases, and the junction held 5 bases outside the gene matches. CDR3 loop: CASSEGTASSYEQYF. In DNA, the CDR3 is TGTGCCAGCAGTGAGGGGACAGCTAGCTCCTACGAGCAGTACTTC.